A single sample is the source of the 2 T cell receptor beta chains below, sequenced in a study of identical twins. TCRdb recomputed calls from the 5' RACE reads with MiXCR, one row per CDR3 protein. Counted here are 750,000 to 950,000 distinct CDR3 sequences, 9% to 15% occurring once; the ten biggest clones make up about 1.6%. Separately, the same data were catalogued under a study of yellow fever vaccine responses in identical twins.

Sample: PBMCs. These TCRs come from a woman aged 18-30 years in good health.

This clonotype was seen many times. The rearrangement uses TRBV11-2 and TRBJ2-3, with D perhaps TRBD1 (6 bases). Germline V CDR1 and CDR2: SGHAT, FQNNGV. The length of the CDR3 is 12 residues. V was pared by 3 bases and J by 7 bases, with 8 bases between. CDR3 sequence: CASSLGHNTQYF. CDR3 DNA: TGTGCCAGCAGCTTGGGACACAATACGCAGTATTTT. The variable domain in full, completed from reference TRBV11-2 and TRBJ2-3, reads EAGVAQSPRYKIIEKRQSVAFWCNPISGHATLYWYQQILGQGPKLLIQFQNNGVVDDSQLPKDRFSAERLKGVDSTLKIQPAKLEDSAVYLCASSLGHNTQYFGPGTRLTVL.

V gene TRBV12-5 combines with J gene TRBJ1-5, with D possibly being TRBD1 (6 bases). Germline V lookup: CDR1 LGHNT, CDR2 FRNRAP. Deletions cut 5 bases from V and 5 bases from J, with 13 bases between. The CDR3 runs 14 residues. The chain's CDR3 is CASGRTETYQPQHF. The CDR3 DNA follows: TGTGCTAGTGGTCGGACAGAAACTTATCAGCCCCAGCATTTT.